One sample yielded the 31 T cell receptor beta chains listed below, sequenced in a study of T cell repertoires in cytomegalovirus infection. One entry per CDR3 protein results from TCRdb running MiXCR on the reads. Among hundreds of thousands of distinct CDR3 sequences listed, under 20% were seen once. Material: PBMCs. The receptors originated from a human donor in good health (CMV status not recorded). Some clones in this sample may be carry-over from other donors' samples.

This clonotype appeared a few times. In DNA, the CDR3 is TGTGCCAGCAGCCCACAGGGGTCGGGTATCGACACCCAGTACTTC. This translates into CASSPQGSGIDTQYF. The chain joins TRBV2 to TRBJ2-5; 7 nucleotides agree with TRBD1. The CDR3 consists of 15 residues. Losses at the gene ends were 6 bases for V and 8 bases for J; bases not matched to a gene: 15. CDR1 SNHLY and CDR2 FYNNEI come from the germline V gene.

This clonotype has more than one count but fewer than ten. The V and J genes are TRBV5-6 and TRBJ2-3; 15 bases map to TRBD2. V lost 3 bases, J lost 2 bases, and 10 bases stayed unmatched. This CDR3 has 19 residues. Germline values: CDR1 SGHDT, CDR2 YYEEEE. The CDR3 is CASSSGTSGGPVFTDTQYF. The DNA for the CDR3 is TGTGCCAGCAGCTCCGGGACTAGCGGGGGGCCGGTCTTCACAGATACGCAGTATTTT.

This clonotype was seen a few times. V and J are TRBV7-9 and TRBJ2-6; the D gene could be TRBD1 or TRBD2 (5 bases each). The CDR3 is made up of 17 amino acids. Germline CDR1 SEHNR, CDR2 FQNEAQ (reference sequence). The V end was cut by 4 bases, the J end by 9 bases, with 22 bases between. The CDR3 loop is CASSSATRGALNNVLTF. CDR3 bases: TGTGCCAGCAGCTCCGCCACCCGAGGGGCGCTAAACAACGTCCTGACTTTC.

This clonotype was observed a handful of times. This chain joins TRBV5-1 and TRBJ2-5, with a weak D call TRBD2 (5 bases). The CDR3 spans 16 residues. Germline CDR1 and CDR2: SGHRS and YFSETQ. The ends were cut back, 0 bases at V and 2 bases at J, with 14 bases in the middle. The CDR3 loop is CASSLGSSGDQETQYF. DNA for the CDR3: TGCGCCAGCAGCTTGGGCTCCTCCGGGGATCAAGAGACCCAGTACTTC.

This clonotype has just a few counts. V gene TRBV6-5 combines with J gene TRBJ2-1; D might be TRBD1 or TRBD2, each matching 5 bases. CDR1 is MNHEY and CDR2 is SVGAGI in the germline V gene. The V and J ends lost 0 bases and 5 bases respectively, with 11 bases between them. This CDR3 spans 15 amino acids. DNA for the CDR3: TGTGCCAGCAGTTACTCGGGACCAGGGAACAATGAGCAGTTCTTC. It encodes CASSYSGPGNNEQFF.

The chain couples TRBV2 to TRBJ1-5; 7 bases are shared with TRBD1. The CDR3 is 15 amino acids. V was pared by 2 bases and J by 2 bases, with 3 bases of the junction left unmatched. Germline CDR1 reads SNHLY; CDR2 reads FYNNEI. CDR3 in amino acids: CASSEPGGGNQPQHF. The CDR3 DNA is TGTGCCAGCAGTGAACCAGGGGGAGGCAATCAGCCCCAGCATTTT.

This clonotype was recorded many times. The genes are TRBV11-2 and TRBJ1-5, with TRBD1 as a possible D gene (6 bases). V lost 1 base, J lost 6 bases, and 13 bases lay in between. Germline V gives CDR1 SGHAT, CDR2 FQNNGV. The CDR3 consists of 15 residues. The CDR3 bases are TGTGCCAGCAGCTTAGCCCCGGGGGGCACTCAGCCCCAGCATTTT. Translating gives CASSLAPGGTQPQHF.

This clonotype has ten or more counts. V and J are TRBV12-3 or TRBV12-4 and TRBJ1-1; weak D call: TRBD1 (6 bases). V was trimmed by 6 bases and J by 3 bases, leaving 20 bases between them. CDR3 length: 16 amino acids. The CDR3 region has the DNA TGTGCCAGCAGCCAATGGTGGGGGGGCGAGGACACTGAAGCTTTCTTT. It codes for CASSQWWGGEDTEAFF.

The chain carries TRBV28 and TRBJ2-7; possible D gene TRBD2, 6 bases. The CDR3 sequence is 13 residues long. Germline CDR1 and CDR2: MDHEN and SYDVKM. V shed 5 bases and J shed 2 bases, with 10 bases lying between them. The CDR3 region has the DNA TGTGCCAGCAGTACGGAGGGTCCCTACGAGCAGTACTTC. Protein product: CASSTEGPYEQYF.

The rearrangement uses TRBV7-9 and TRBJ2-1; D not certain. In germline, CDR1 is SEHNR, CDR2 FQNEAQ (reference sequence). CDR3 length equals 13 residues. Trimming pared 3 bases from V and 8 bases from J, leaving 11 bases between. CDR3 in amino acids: CASSFMNGDEQFF. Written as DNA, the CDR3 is TGTGCCAGCAGCTTTATGAATGGCGATGAGCAGTTCTTC. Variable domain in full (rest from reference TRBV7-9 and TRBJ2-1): DTGVSQNPRHKITKRGQNVTFRCDPISEHNRLYWYRQTLGQGPEFLTYFQNEAQLEKSRLLSDRFSAERPKGSFSTLEIQRTEQGDSAMYLCASSFMNGDEQFFGPGTRLTVL.

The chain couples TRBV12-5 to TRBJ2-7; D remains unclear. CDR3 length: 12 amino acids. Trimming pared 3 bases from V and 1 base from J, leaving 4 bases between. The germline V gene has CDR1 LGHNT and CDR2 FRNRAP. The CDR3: CASGFISYEQYF. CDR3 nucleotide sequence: TGTGCTAGTGGTTTCATTTCCTACGAGCAGTACTTC.

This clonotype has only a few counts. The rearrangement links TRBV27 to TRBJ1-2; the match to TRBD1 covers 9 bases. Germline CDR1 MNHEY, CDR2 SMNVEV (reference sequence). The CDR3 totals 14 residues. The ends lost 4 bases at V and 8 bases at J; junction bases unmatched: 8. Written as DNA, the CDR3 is TGTGCCAGCAGTTGGGGACGGACAGGGGACGGCTACACCTTC. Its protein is CASSWGRTGDGYTF.

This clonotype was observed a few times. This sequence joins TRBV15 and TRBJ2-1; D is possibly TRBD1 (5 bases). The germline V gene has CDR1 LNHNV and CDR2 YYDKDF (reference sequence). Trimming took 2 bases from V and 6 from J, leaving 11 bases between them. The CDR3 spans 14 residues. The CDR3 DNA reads TGTGCCACCAGCAGATACCGACAGTTCAATGAGCAGTTCTTC. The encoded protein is CATSRYRQFNEQFF.

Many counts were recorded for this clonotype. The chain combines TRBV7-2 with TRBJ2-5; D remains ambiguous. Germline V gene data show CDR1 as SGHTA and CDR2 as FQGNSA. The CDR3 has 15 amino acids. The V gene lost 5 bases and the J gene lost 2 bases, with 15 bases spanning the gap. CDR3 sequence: CASSPTPTRQETQYF. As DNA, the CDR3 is TGTGCCAGCAGCCCAACCCCAACAAGGCAAGAGACCCAGTACTTC.

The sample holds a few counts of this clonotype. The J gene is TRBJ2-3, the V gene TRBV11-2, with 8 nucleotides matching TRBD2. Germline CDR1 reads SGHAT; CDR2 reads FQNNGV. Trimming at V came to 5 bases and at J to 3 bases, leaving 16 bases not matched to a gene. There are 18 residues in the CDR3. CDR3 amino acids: CASSPGGGGGGGTDTQYF. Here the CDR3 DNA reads TGTGCCAGCAGCCCCGGGGGGGGGGGCGGAGGTGGTACAGATACGCAGTATTTT.

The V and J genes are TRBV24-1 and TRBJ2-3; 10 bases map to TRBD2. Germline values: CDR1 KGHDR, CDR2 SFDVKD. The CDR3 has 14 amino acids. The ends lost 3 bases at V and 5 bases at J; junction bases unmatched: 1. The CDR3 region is CATSDERGGDTQYF. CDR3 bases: TGTGCCACCAGTGATGAGCGGGGGGGAGATACGCAGTATTTT.

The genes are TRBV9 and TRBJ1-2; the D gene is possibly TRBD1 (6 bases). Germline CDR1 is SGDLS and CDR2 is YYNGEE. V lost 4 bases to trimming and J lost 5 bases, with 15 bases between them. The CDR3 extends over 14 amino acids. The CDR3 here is CASSTGTREYGYTF. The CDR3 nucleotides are TGTGCCAGCAGCACCGGGACAAGAGAATATGGCTACACCTTC.

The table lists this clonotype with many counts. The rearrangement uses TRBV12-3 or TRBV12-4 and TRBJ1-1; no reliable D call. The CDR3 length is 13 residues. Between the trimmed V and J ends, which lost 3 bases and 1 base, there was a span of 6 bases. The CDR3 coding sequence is TGTGCCAGCAGTTTGTTAGAGAACACTGAAGCTTTCTTT. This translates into CASSLLENTEAFF.

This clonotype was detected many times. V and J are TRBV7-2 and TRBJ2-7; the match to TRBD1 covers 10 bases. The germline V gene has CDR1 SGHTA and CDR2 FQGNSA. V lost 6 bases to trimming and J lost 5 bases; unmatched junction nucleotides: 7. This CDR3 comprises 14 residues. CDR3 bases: TGTGCCAGCAGTCGATCGACAGGGGGCAACGAGCAGTACTTC. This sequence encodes CASSRSTGGNEQYF. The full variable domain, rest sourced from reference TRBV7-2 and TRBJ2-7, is GAGVSQSPSNKVTEKGKDVELRCDPISGHTALYWYRQSLGQGLEFLIYFQGNSAPDKSGLPSDRFSAERTGGSVSTLTIQRTQQEDSAVYLCASSRSTGGNEQYFGPGTRLTVT.

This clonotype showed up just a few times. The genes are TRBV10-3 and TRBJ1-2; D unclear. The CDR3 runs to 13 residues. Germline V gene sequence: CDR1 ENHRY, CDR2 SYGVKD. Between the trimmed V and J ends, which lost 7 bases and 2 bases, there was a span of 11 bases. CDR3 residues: CAIMASDNYGYTF. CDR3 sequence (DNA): TGTGCCATCATGGCCAGCGACAACTATGGCTACACCTTC.

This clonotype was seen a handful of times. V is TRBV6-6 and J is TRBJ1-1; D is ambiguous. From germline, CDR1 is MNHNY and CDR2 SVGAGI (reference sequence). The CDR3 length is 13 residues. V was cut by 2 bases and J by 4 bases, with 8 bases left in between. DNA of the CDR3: TGTGCCAGCAGTTACCCTCAGTTCACTGAAGCTTTCTTT. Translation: CASSYPQFTEAFF.

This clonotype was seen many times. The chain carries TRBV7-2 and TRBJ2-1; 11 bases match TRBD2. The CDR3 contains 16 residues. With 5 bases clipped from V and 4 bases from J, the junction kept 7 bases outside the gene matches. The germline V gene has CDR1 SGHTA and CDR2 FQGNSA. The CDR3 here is CASSNRLAGLYNEQFF. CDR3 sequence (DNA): TGTGCCAGCAGCAACCGACTAGCGGGGCTATACAATGAGCAGTTCTTC.

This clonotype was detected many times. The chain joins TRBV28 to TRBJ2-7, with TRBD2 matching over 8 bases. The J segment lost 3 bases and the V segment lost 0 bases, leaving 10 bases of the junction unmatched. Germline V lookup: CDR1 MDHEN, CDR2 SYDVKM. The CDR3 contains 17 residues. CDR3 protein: CASSLWSTGLGFYEQYF. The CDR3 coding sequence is TGTGCCAGCAGTTTATGGTCAACGGGACTAGGCTTCTACGAGCAGTACTTC.

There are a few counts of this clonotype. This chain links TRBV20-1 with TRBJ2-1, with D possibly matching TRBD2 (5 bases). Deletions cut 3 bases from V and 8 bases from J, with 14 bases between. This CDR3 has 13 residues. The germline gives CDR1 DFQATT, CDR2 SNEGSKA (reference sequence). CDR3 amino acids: CSARDSPLDEQFF. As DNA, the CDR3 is TGCAGTGCTAGGGACTCTCCCTTGGATGAGCAGTTCTTC.

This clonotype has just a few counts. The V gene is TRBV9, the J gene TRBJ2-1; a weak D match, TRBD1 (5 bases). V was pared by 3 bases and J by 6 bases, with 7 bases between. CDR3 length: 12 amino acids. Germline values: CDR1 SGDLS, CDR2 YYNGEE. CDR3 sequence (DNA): TGTGCCAGCAGCGGACAGTTCAATGAGCAGTTCTTC. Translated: CASSGQFNEQFF.

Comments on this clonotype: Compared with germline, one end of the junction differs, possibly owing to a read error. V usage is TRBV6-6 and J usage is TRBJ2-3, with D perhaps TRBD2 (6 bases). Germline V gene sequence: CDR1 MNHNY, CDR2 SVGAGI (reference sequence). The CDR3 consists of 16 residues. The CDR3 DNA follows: TGTGCCAGCAGTTACTCTAGAATAACTAGCACAGAGACGCAGTATTTT. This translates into CASSYSRITSTETQYF.

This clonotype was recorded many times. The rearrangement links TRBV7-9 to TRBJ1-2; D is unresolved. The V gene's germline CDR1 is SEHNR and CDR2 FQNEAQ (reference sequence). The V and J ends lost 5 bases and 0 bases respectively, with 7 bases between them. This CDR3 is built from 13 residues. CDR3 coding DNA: TGTGCCAGCAGCCCTCTAACTAACTATGGCTACACCTTC. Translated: CASSPLTNYGYTF.

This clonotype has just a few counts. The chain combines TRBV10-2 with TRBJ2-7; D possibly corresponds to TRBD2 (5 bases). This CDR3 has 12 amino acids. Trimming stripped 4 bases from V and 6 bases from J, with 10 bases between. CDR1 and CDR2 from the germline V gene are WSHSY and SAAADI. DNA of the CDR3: TGCGCCAGCAGTGTGGGAGAGATCGAGCAGTACTTC. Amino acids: CASSVGEIEQYF.

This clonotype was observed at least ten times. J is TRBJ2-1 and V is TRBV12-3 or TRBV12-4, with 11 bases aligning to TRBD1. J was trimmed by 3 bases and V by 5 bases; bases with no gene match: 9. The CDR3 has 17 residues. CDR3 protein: CASSMNVGTGGYNEQFF. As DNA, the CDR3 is TGTGCCAGCAGTATGAACGTCGGGACAGGGGGCTACAATGAGCAGTTCTTC.

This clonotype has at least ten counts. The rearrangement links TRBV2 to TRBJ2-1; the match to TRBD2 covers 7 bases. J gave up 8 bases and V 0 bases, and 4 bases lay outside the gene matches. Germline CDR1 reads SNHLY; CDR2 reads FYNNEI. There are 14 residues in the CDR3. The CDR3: CASSEAWGGDEQFF. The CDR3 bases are TGTGCCAGCAGTGAAGCGTGGGGAGGGGATGAGCAGTTCTTC.

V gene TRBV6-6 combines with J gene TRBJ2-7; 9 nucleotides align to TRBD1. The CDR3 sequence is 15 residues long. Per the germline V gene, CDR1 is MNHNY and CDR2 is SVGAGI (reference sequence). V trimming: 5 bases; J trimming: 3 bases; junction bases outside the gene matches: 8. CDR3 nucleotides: TGTGCCAGCAGTACCACTACGGGACAGGGCTACGAGCAGTACTTC. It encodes CASSTTTGQGYEQYF.